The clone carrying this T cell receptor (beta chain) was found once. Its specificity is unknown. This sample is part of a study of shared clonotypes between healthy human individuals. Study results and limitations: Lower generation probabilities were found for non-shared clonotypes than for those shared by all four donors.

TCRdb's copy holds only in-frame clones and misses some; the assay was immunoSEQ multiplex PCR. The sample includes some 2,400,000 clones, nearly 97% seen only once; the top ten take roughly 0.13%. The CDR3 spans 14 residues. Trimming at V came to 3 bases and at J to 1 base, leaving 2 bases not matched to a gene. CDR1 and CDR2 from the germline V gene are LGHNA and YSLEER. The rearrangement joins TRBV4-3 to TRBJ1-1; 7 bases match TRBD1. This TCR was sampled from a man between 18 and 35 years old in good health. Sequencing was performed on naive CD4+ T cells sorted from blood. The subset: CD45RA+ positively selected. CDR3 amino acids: CASSQRQGNTEAFF. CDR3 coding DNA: TGCGCCAGCAGCCAGCGACAGGGGAACACTGAAGCTTTCTTT.